This is a list of T cell receptor beta chains from one sample in a study of blood T cells in healthy people across ages. Using its own MiXCR run on the 5' RACE reads, TCRdb lists one record per CDR3 protein. The table records 980,000 or so distinct CDR3 sequences, roughly 48% of them present only once. Source material: blood. These receptors came from a man aged 25-45 years in good health. The CDR3 runs from the conserved cysteine through the conserved F or W. The D gene is left open where the match is weak. A row's size may be missing; if present it is once, few, many or a size class.

v_call	clone_size	d_call	j_call	cdr3_aa	cdr3_nt
TRBV12-3/TRBV12-4	few	.	TRBJ1-5	CASSDESNQPQHF	TGTGCCAGCAGTGACGAGAGCAATCAGCCCCAGCATTTT
TRBV28	many	.	TRBJ1-2	CASSQRWGGYTF	TGTGCCAGCAGCCAACGTTGGGGGGGCTACACCTTC
TRBV28	.	TRBD2	TRBJ2-3	CASSETSGGTSTDTQYF	TGTGCCAGCAGTGAGACTAGCGGGGGCACAAGCACAGATACGCAGTATTTT
TRBV12-3/TRBV12-4	few	.	TRBJ2-7	CASSWAAYYEQYF	TGTGCCAGCAGTTGGGCCGCTTACTACGAGCAGTACTTC
TRBV2	.	.	TRBJ2-1	CASRLAYEQFF	TGTGCCAGCAGGCTAGCATATGAGCAGTTCTTC
TRBV12-3/TRBV12-4	.	.	TRBJ1-3	CASSFTASGNTIYF	TGTGCCAGCAGTTTTACGGCCTCTGGAAACACCATATATTTT
TRBV4-3	.	TRBD1	TRBJ2-7	CASSQDPPRQGLSYEQYF	TGCGCCAGCAGCCAAGATCCGCCGAGACAGGGCCTCTCCTACGAGCAGTACTTC
TRBV7-2	few	TRBD2	TRBJ2-5	CASSLDSGGQETQYF	TGTGCCAGCAGCTTAGACTCGGGGGGTCAAGAGACCCAGTACTTC
TRBV3-1	.	TRBD2	TRBJ2-3	CASSPWVTSGGSDTQYF	TGTGCCAGCAGCCCCTGGGTAACTAGCGGGGGATCAGATACGCAGTATTTT
TRBV4-1	.	TRBD2	TRBJ2-1	CASSSASGSYNEQFF	TGCGCCAGCAGCTCAGCTAGCGGCTCCTACAATGAGCAGTTCTTC
TRBV4-3	few	.	TRBJ2-5	CASSQAQIGGVETQYF	TGCGCCAGCAGCCAAGCCCAGATCGGGGGCGTGGAGACCCAGTACTTC
TRBV3-1	few	.	TRBJ2-3	CASSQDVGTALTQYF	TGTGCCAGCAGCCAAGACGTTGGGACGGCACTTACGCAGTATTTT
TRBV27	many	TRBD1	TRBJ1-1	CASSFRGPGEAFF	TGTGCCAGCAGTTTCAGGGGGCCGGGTGAAGCTTTCTTT
TRBV10-3	few	TRBD1	TRBJ2-1	CAISGDSNEQFF	TGTGCCATCAGTGGGGACAGCAATGAGCAGTTCTTC
TRBV20-1	.	TRBD1	TRBJ1-1	CSAREGTGPHEAFF	TGCAGTGCTAGGGAGGGGACAGGGCCCCATGAAGCTTTCTTT
TRBV9	.	.	TRBJ2-5	CASSLLGGGQETQYF	TGTGCCAGCAGCCTTTTAGGGGGGGGCCAAGAGACCCAGTACTTC
TRBV28	few	TRBD1	TRBJ2-5	CASSTRGETQYF	TGTGCCAGCAGCACCAGGGGGGAGACCCAGTACTTC
TRBV7-3	.	TRBD2	TRBJ2-3	CASSLVGGDQDTQYF	TGTGCCAGCAGCTTAGTGGGGGGGGATCAAGATACGCAGTATTTT
TRBV29-1	once	.	TRBJ2-1	CSVSERNEQFF	TGCAGCGTGTCCGAGCGGAATGAGCAGTTCTTC
TRBV4-2	few	.	TRBJ1-5	CASSQDQGNQPQHF	TGTGCCAGCAGCCAAGATCAGGGGAATCAGCCCCAGCATTTT
TRBV7-9	once	.	TRBJ2-1	CASSLVLPQYNEQFF	TGTGCCAGCAGCTTAGTCTTACCACAGTACAATGAGCAGTTCTTC
TRBV28	.	TRBD1	TRBJ1-2	CASIGTGIPFYGYTF	TGTGCCAGCATAGGGACAGGAATTCCATTCTATGGCTACACCTTC
TRBV25-1	few	.	TRBJ2-1	CASSEFRTSYNEQFF	TGTGCCAGCAGTGAATTTAGGACCTCCTACAATGAGCAGTTCTTC
TRBV7-9	.	.	TRBJ1-5	CASSLSGSQPQHF	TGTGCCAGCAGCTTATCGGGAAGCCAGCCCCAGCATTTT
TRBV7-3	.	.	TRBJ1-4	CASSQGAGTGEKLFF	TGTGCCAGCAGCCAAGGGGCAGGGACGGGTGAAAAACTGTTTTTT
TRBV7-2	.	.	TRBJ1-1	CASSLAGLMNTEAFF	TGTGCCAGCAGCCTGGCAGGGCTCATGAACACTGAAGCTTTCTTT
TRBV29-1	.	.	TRBJ2-3	CSVVVLGDSDTQYF	TGCAGCGTTGTCGTGCTAGGAGACTCTGATACGCAGTATTTT
TRBV12-3/TRBV12-4	few	.	TRBJ2-7	CASSPQRGSSYEQYF	TGTGCCAGCAGTCCACAGAGGGGCTCCAGCTACGAGCAGTACTTC
TRBV6-2/TRBV6-3	.	TRBD2	TRBJ2-7	CASSYPDLAGGPYEQYF	TGTGCCAGCAGTTACCCCGATCTAGCGGGGGGGCCCTACGAGCAGTACTTC
TRBV20-1	.	.	TRBJ2-1	CSALLESPREQFF	TGCAGTGCTCTGCTAGAAAGCCCCCGAGAGCAGTTCTTC
TRBV6-5	few	TRBD1	TRBJ1-2	CASSPRDRPNGYTF	TGTGCCAGCAGCCCCCGGGACAGACCCAATGGCTACACCTTC
TRBV20-1	few	TRBD2	TRBJ2-1	CSARPPGLVSSEQFF	TGCAGTGCTAGGCCCCCGGGACTAGTCTCAAGCGAGCAGTTCTTC
TRBV29-1	.	.	TRBJ1-2	CSVATGGANGYTF	TGCAGCGTTGCCACCGGGGGCGCGAATGGCTACACCTTC
TRBV6-5	many	.	TRBJ2-3	CASSPLGFTDTQYF	TGTGCCAGCAGTCCATTAGGATTCACAGATACGCAGTATTTT
TRBV6-6	few	TRBD1	TRBJ1-2	CASSYSGTDRLYGYTF	TGTGCCAGCAGTTACTCGGGTACGGACAGGCTCTATGGCTACACCTTC
TRBV7-2	.	TRBD1	TRBJ2-3	CASSLRQGEDTQYF	TGTGCCAGCAGCTTGCGACAGGGTGAAGATACGCAGTATTTT
TRBV27	.	TRBD1	TRBJ2-7	CASSKTGGQGAHEQYF	TGTGCCAGCAGTAAAACGGGGGGACAGGGGGCCCACGAGCAGTACTTC
TRBV7-3	.	TRBD2	TRBJ2-3	CASSRTSGATDTQYF	TGTGCCAGCAGCCGGACTAGCGGGGCCACAGATACGCAGTATTTT
TRBV28	.	.	TRBJ2-2	CASSLGTYTGELFF	TGTGCCAGTAGTTTGGGTACCTACACCGGGGAGCTGTTTTTT
TRBV27	few	.	TRBJ2-7	CASSLYQAEQYF	TGTGCCAGCAGTTTATACCAGGCCGAGCAGTACTTC
TRBV6-1	few	.	TRBJ1-2	CASSEDSNYGYTF	TGTGCCAGCAGTGAAGATTCTAACTATGGCTACACCTTC
TRBV20-1	.	.	TRBJ2-1	CSAQTGISYNEQFF	TGCAGTGCTCAAACAGGGATTTCCTACAATGAGCAGTTCTTC
TRBV12-3/TRBV12-4	many	.	TRBJ2-7	CASSLVGGNEQYF	TGTGCCAGCAGTTTAGTCGGAGGGAATGAGCAGTACTTC
TRBV5-8	.	.	TRBJ2-5	CASSRELGPQETQYF	TGTGCCAGCAGCAGGGAATTGGGACCCCAAGAGACCCAGTACTTC
TRBV20-1	.	TRBD2	TRBJ2-7	CSARGLAGEQYF	TGCAGTGCTAGGGGACTAGCGGGCGAGCAGTACTTC
TRBV12-3/TRBV12-4	.	.	TRBJ1-2	CASQGAHGYTF	TGTGCCAGCCAAGGTGCCCATGGCTACACCTTC
TRBV28	few	.	TRBJ1-2	CASTGLYGYTF	TGTGCCAGCACAGGCCTCTATGGCTACACCTTC
TRBV20-1	.	TRBD1	TRBJ1-5	CSASTGVGQPQHF	TGCAGTGCGAGCACAGGGGTTGGGCAGCCCCAGCATTTT
TRBV14	.	.	TRBJ2-1	CASSQDFSGEQFF	TGTGCCAGCAGCCAAGACTTCTCAGGAGAGCAGTTCTTC
TRBV5-1	few	.	TRBJ2-2	CASSLDQLLGYSGELFF	TGCGCCAGCAGCTTGGATCAGCTATTAGGGTATTCCGGGGAGCTGTTTTTT
TRBV28	few	TRBD1	TRBJ2-7	CASSRTGASYEQYF	TGTGCCAGCAGCCGGACAGGGGCCTCCTACGAGCAGTACTTC
TRBV28	few	TRBD1	TRBJ2-3	CASRRDRKSDTQYF	TGTGCCAGCAGACGGGACAGGAAAAGTGATACGCAGTATTTT
TRBV10-3	.	TRBD1	TRBJ1-1	CAISEQSTGDTEAFF	TGTGCCATCAGTGAGCAGTCGACAGGGGACACTGAAGCTTTCTTT
TRBV4-3	few	.	TRBJ2-7	CASSQDRASTYEQYF	TGCGCCAGCAGCCAAGATCGGGCCTCCACCTACGAGCAGTACTTC
TRBV5-8	few	.	TRBJ1-2	CASSLYGGSGYTF	TGTGCCAGCAGCTTGTACGGAGGGTCCGGCTACACCTTC
TRBV21-1	.	.	TRBJ2-7	CAGRRGSGYEQYF	TGTGCCGGACGAAGGGGATCGGGATACGAGCAGTACTTC